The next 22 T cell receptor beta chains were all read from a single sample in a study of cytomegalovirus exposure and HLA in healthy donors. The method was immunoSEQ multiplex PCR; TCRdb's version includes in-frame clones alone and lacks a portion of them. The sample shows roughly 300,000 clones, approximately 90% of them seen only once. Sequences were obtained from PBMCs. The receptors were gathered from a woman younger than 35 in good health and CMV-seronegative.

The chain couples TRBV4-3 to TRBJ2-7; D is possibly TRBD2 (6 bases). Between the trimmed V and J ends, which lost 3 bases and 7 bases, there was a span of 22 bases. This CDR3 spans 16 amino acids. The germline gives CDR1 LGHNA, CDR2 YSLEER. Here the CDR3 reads CASSQGDSGSVKEQYF. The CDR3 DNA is TGCGCCAGCAGCCAGGGCGACAGCGGGTCTGTTAAGGAGCAGTACTTC.

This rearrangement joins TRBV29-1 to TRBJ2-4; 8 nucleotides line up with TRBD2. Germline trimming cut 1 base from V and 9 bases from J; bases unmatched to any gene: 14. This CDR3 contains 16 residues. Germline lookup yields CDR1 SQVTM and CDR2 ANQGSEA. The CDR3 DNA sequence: TGCAGCGTTGAAGTAAGGGCGGGACTAGGGGGGTTCATTCAGTACTTC. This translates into CSVEVRAGLGGFIQYF.

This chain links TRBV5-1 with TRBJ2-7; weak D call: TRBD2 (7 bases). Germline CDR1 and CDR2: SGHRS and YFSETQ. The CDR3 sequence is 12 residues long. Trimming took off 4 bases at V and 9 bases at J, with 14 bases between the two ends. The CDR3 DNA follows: TGCGCCAGCAGCACCGAAGGGGGGGCGCAGTACTTC. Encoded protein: CASSTEGGAQYF.

The CDR3 sequence: CASSSGDRGNSPLHF. In DNA, the CDR3 is TGCGCCAGCAGCTCCGGCGACAGGGGTAATTCACCCCTCCACTTT. The genes are TRBV5-1 and TRBJ1-6; 8 bases line up with TRBD1. Germline CDR1 reads SGHRS; CDR2 reads YFSETQ. The ends lost 3 bases at V and 6 bases at J; junction bases unmatched: 5. This CDR3 has 15 amino acids.

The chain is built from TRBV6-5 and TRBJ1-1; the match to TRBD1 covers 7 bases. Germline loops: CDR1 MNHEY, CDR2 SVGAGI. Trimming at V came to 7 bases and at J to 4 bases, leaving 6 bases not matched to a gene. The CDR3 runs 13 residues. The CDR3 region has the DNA TGTGCCAGCACCCAGACAGGGTCCACTGAAGCTTTCTTT. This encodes CASTQTGSTEAFF.

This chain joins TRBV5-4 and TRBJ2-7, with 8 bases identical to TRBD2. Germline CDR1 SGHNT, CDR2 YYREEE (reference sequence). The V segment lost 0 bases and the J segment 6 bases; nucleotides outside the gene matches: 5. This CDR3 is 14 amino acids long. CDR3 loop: CASSLERGKAEQYF. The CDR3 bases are TGTGCCAGCAGCTTGGAGCGGGGGAAGGCCGAGCAGTACTTC.

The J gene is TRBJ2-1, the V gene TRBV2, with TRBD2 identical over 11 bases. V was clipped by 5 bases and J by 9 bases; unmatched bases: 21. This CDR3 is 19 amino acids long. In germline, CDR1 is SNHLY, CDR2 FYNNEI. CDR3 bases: TGTGCCAGCAGTCTCGCCGGGACTAGCGGAGGGGACGGGCTCGGTGAGCAGTTCTTC. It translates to CASSLAGTSGGDGLGEQFF.

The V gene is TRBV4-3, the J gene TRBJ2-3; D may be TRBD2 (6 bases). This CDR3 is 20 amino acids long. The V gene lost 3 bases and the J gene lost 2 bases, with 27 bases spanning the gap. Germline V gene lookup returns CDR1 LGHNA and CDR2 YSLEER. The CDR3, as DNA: TGCGCCAGCAGCCACCGCATGATTCCCATAGGGGAGGAGGCCACAGATACGCAGTATTTT. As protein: CASSHRMIPIGEEATDTQYF.

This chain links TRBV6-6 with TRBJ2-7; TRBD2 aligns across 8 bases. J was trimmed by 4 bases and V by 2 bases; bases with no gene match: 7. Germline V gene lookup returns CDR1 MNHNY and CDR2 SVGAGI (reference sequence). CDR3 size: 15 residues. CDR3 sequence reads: CASSYGTSGGYEQYF. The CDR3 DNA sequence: TGTGCCAGCAGTTACGGCACTAGCGGAGGTTACGAGCAGTACTTC.

Here the CDR3 reads CASSYSREESYEQYF. DNA for the CDR3: TGTGCCAGCAGTTACTCGCGGGAAGAGTCCTACGAGCAGTACTTC. The chain carries TRBV6-5 and TRBJ2-7; possible D gene TRBD2, 6 bases. Trimming took 0 bases from V and 1 from J, leaving 10 bases between them. The V gene's germline CDR1 is MNHEY and CDR2 SVGAGI. The CDR3 loop spans 15 amino acids.

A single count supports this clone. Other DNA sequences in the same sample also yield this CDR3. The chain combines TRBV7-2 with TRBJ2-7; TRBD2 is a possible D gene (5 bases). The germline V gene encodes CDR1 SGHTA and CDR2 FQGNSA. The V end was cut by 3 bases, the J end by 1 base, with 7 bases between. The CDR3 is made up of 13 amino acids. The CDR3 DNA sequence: TGTGCCAGCAGCTTTGGCGGGTCCTACGAGCAGTACTTC. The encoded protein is CASSFGGSYEQYF.

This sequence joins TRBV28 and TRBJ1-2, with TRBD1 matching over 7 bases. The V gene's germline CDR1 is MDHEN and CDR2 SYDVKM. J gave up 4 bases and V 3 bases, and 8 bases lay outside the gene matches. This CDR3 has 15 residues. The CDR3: CASSFADREIYGYTF. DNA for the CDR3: TGTGCCAGCAGTTTCGCAGACAGGGAAATCTATGGCTACACCTTC.

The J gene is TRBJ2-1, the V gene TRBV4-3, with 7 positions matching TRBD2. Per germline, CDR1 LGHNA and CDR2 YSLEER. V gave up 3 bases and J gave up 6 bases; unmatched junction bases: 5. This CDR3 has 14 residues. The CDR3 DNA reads TGCGCCAGCAGCCATGGACTAGGCCCCAATGAGCAGTTCTTC. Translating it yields CASSHGLGPNEQFF.

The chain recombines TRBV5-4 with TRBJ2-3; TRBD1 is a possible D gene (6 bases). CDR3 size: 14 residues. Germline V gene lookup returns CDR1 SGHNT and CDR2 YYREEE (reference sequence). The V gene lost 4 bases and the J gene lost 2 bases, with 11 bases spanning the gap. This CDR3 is CASSSGQNTDTQYF. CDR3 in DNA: TGTGCCAGCAGCAGTGGACAGAACACAGATACGCAGTATTTT.

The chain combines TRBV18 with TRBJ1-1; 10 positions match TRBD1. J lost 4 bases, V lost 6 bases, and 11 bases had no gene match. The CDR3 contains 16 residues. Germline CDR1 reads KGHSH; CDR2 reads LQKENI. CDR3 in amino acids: CASSPAGTGVSTEAFF. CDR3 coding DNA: TGTGCCAGCTCCCCCGCCGGGACAGGGGTGAGCACTGAAGCTTTCTTT.

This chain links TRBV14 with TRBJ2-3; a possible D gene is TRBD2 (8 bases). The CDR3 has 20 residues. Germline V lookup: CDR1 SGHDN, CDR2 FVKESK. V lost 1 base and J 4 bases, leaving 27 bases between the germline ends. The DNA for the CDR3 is TGTGCCAGCAGCCAAGGAATAGGGGGCAGCGGGAGAATAAGGGCAGATACGCAGTATTTT. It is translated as CASSQGIGGSGRIRADTQYF.

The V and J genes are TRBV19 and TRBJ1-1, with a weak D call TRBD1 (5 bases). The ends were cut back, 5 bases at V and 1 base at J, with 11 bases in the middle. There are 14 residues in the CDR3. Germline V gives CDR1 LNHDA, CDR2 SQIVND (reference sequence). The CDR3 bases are TGTGCCAGTAGTGCCCGCGGGGGGAACACTGAAGCTTTCTTT. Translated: CASSARGGNTEAFF. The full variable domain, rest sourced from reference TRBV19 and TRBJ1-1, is DGGITQSPKYLFRKEGQNVTLSCEQNLNHDAMYWYRQDPGQGLRLIYYSQIVNDFQKGDIAEGYSVSREKKESFPLTVTSAQKNPTAFYLCASSARGGNTEAFFGQGTRLTVV.

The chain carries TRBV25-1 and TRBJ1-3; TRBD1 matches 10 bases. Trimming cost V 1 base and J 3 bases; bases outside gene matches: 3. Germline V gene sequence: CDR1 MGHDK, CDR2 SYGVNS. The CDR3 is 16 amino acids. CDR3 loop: CASSESTGGGGNTIYF. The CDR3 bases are TGTGCCAGCAGTGAATCGACAGGGGGCGGTGGAAACACCATATATTTT.

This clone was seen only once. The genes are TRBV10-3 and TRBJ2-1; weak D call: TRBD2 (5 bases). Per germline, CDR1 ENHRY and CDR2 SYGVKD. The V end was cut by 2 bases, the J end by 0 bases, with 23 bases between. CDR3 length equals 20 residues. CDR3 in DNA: TGTGCCATCAGTGAGGACCTGGAGGTCAACCGGAAGAGCTCCTACAATGAGCAGTTCTTC. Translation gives CAISEDLEVNRKSSYNEQFF.

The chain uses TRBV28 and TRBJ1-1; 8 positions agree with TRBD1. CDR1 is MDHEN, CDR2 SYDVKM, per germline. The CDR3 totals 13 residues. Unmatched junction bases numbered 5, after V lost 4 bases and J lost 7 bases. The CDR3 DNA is TGTGCCAGCAGTTCTGGACAGGGCGGTGAAGCTTTCTTT. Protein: CASSSGQGGEAFF.

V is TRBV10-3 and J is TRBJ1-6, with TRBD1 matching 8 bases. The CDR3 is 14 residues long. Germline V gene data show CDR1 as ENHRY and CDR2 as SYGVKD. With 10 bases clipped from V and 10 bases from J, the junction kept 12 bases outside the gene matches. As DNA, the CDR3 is TGTGCCACCCGGACAGGGTGGGATCAATCACCCCTCCACTTT. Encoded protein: CATRTGWDQSPLHF.

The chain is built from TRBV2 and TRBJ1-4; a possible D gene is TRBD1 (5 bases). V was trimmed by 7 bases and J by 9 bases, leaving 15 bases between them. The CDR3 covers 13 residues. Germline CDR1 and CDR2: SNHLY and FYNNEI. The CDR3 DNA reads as TGTGCCAGCACTGGGCAGGGCCGCCAAAAACTGTTTTTT. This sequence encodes CASTGQGRQKLFF.